This entry lists 23 T cell receptor beta chains sequenced from one sample in a study of T cells after yellow fever vaccination. TCRdb reprocessed the 5' RACE reads with MiXCR, giving one entry per CDR3 protein. The table shows around 320,000 distinct CDR3 sequences, with around 11% occurring only once. Sequencing was performed on CD4+ T cells sorted from PBMCs, taken 45 days after the yellow fever booster vaccination. The receptor source for this set is a man younger than 35 who received the YFV17D yellow fever vaccine.

This clonotype turned up a few times. The V and J genes are TRBV11-2 and TRBJ1-2; the D is unclear. The CDR3 is 15 amino acids. Trimming took off 0 bases at V and 0 bases at J, with 8 bases between the two ends. Germline V gives CDR1 SGHAT, CDR2 FQNNGV. The CDR3 spells CASSLDPGANYGYTF. The CDR3 DNA sequence: TGTGCCAGCAGCTTAGACCCAGGAGCTAACTATGGCTACACCTTC.

The chain combines TRBV12-5 with TRBJ2-3; TRBD1 matches at 7 bases. The CDR3 has 14 amino acids. The germline V gene has CDR1 LGHNT and CDR2 FRNRAP. The CDR3 region is CALNRGGSTDTQYF. Here the CDR3 DNA reads TGTGCCCTCAACAGGGGCGGGAGCACAGATACGCAGTATTTT.

The chain couples TRBV19 to TRBJ1-5; possibly TRBD1 for D (5 bases). V was trimmed by 3 bases and J by 5 bases, leaving 11 bases between them. Germline CDR1 reads LNHDA; CDR2 reads SQIVND (reference sequence). The CDR3 totals 14 residues. DNA of the CDR3: TGTGCCAGTAGTATCAGGGACCTCGATCAGCCCCAGCATTTT. Its protein is CASSIRDLDQPQHF.

In its sample, this clonotype was seen a few times. The chain couples TRBV7-3 to TRBJ2-3, with 13 bases aligning to TRBD2. Germline V gene lookup returns CDR1 SGHTA and CDR2 FQGTGA. The CDR3 runs to 15 residues. The V gene end was trimmed by 5 bases and the J gene end by 10 bases; junction bases not matched to a gene: 9. The CDR3 is CASSPTSGGALSQYF. The CDR3 DNA reads as TGTGCCAGCAGCCCCACTAGCGGGGGGGCTTTGTCGCAGTATTTT.

At least ten counts were recorded for this clonotype. The chain is built from TRBV7-9 and TRBJ2-3; the D is unclear. The germline gives CDR1 SEHNR, CDR2 FQNEAQ (reference sequence). The CDR3 loop spans 13 amino acids. The ends were cut back, 8 bases at V and 0 bases at J, with 9 bases in the middle. This chain's CDR3 is CASGLWSTDTQYF. In nucleotides, the CDR3 is TGTGCCAGCGGCCTTTGGAGCACAGATACGCAGTATTTT. The entire variable domain, with the rest obtained from reference TRBV7-9 and TRBJ2-3, is as follows: DTGVSQNPRHKITKRGQNVTFRCDPISEHNRLYWYRQTLGQGPEFLTYFQNEAQLEKSRLLSDRFSAERPKGSFSTLEIQRTEQGDSAMYLCASGLWSTDTQYFGPGTRLTVL.

The V call is TRBV7-2, the J call TRBJ1-5; D perhaps matches TRBD1 (6 bases). Deletions cut 5 bases from V and 4 bases from J, with 15 bases between. CDR1 is SGHTA and CDR2 is FQGNSA in the germline V gene. This CDR3 comprises 15 residues. The CDR3 DNA reads TGTGCCAGCAGCGTAGGACAGCAACCAAATCAGCCCCAGCATTTT. Translation: CASSVGQQPNQPQHF. The full variable domain, with the rest looked up from reference TRBV7-2 and TRBJ1-5, is GAGVSQSPSNKVTEKGKDVELRCDPISGHTALYWYRQSLGQGLEFLIYFQGNSAPDKSGLPSDRFSAERTGGSVSTLTIQRTQQEDSAVYLCASSVGQQPNQPQHFGDGTRLSIL.

The chain joins TRBV3-1 to TRBJ1-3; unclear D gene. There are 13 residues in the CDR3. The germline V and J ends were trimmed by 6 bases and 2 bases, with 8 bases remaining between them. From germline, CDR1 is LGHDT and CDR2 YNNKEL (reference sequence). The CDR3 region is CASRPGPGNTIYF. CDR3 in DNA: TGTGCCAGCAGGCCAGGCCCTGGAAACACCATATATTTT.

The chain links TRBV6-6 to TRBJ1-1; D not resolved. Germline CDR1 is MNHNY and CDR2 is SVGAGI (reference sequence). This CDR3 has 13 residues. V was cut by 7 bases and J by 10 bases, with 19 bases left in between. CDR3 amino acids: CASTPERYGVAFF. Written as DNA, the CDR3 is TGTGCCAGCACCCCAGAACGGTACGGGGTAGCTTTCTTT.

This clonotype came up many times. The chain has TRBV6-2 or TRBV6-3 and TRBJ2-2; 8 bases match TRBD1. Trimming removed 4 bases from V and 6 bases from J; junction bases left unmatched: 7. The CDR3 contains 15 residues. CDR1 MNHEY and CDR2 SVGEGT come from the germline V gene. The CDR3 is CASSFQGAPPGELFF. DNA of the CDR3: TGTGCCAGCAGTTTTCAGGGGGCGCCTCCCGGGGAGCTGTTTTTT.

J is TRBJ2-3 and V is TRBV6-5; D gene uncertain. Germline CDR1 is MNHEY and CDR2 is SVGAGI. The CDR3 consists of 13 residues. Trimming left V 7 bases short and J 6 bases short, with 14 bases between. The DNA of the CDR3 is TGTGCCAGCACCACCCAGGTGGGGGATACGCAGTATTTT. Translated, it gives CASTTQVGDTQYF.

This clonotype occurred many times. The J gene is TRBJ1-2, the V gene TRBV7-8; D possibly corresponds to TRBD1 (5 bases). The CDR3 has 12 amino acids. The V and J ends lost 5 bases and 4 bases respectively, with 8 bases between them. Germline V lookup: CDR1 SGHVS, CDR2 FQNEAQ. This CDR3 is CASSPQGYGYTF. DNA for the CDR3: TGTGCCAGCAGCCCGCAGGGCTATGGCTACACCTTC.

The V gene is TRBV5-1, the J gene TRBJ2-5; D may be TRBD1 (8 bases). Germline assignment: CDR1 SGHRS and CDR2 YFSETQ. This CDR3 comprises 16 residues. Trimming stripped 5 bases from V and 5 bases from J, with 22 bases between. The CDR3 sequence: CASSHDRGGSWETQYF. The CDR3 bases are TGCGCCAGCAGTCATGACAGGGGAGGGTCCTGGGAGACCCAGTACTTC.

This clonotype was counted at least ten times. The chain is built from TRBV6-5 and TRBJ1-2; the D gene is possibly TRBD1 (6 bases). Per the germline V gene, CDR1 is MNHEY and CDR2 is SVGAGI. The CDR3 runs to 15 residues. V dropped 5 bases and J dropped 2 bases, with 15 bases sitting between them. DNA for the CDR3: TGTGCCAGCAGTCCGAGGCGGACAGTCAACTATGGCTACACCTTC. Translation: CASSPRRTVNYGYTF.

A few counts support this clonotype. The genes are TRBV7-6 and TRBJ1-2; possibly TRBD1 for D (6 bases). Per germline, CDR1 SGHVS and CDR2 FNYEAQ. This CDR3 is 17 amino acids long. V was clipped by 4 bases and J by 0 bases, with 18 bases between them. The CDR3 DNA reads TGTGCCAGCAGCTCCACGCCCCGACAGGAAACTAACTATGGCTACACCTTC. Translation gives CASSSTPRQETNYGYTF.

This clonotype was seen many times. The chain recombines TRBV5-1 with TRBJ1-1; D may be TRBD1 (5 bases). V lost 7 bases and J 4 bases, leaving 17 bases between the germline ends. This CDR3 has 14 residues. Germline assignment: CDR1 SGHRS and CDR2 YFSETQ. In DNA form, the CDR3 reads TGCGCCAGCGGGACTGACAGACTTACCACTGAAGCTTTCTTT. Translation: CASGTDRLTTEAFF.

This clonotype has more than one count but fewer than ten. This sequence joins TRBV5-1 and TRBJ1-4; D ambiguous. This CDR3 comprises 13 residues. Germline V CDR1 and CDR2: SGHRS, YFSETQ. Trimming stripped 3 bases from V and 4 bases from J, with 7 bases between. CDR3 nucleotide sequence: TGCGCCAGCAGCTGGGAAAATAATGAAAAACTGTTTTTT. Its translation is CASSWENNEKLFF.

The table lists this clonotype with many counts. V and J are TRBV4-3 and TRBJ2-3; D is ambiguous. With 0 bases removed from V and 6 bases from J, the gap between germline ends came to 7 bases. In germline, CDR1 is LGHNA, CDR2 YSLEER. The CDR3 is 13 amino acids. CDR3 amino acids: CASSQDQLDTQYF. Here the CDR3 DNA reads TGCGCCAGCAGCCAAGATCAATTGGATACGCAGTATTTT.

This clonotype has only a few counts. V is TRBV3-1 and J is TRBJ2-2; D gene uncertain. The CDR3 is 12 amino acids. V was cut by 7 bases and J by 4 bases, with 7 bases left in between. The germline gives CDR1 LGHDT, CDR2 YNNKEL (reference sequence). CDR3 amino acids: CASTVSTGELFF. The DNA for the CDR3 is TGTGCCAGCACTGTGAGCACCGGGGAGCTGTTTTTT.

The rearrangement links TRBV6-6 to TRBJ2-3; maybe TRBD1 (6 bases). The ends were cut back, 2 bases at V and 0 bases at J, with 15 bases in the middle. The CDR3 runs to 17 residues. The germline V gene has CDR1 MNHNY and CDR2 SVGAGI (reference sequence). The CDR3: CASSYDRSPTSTDTQYF. The DNA for the CDR3 is TGTGCCAGCAGTTACGACAGGTCTCCCACTAGCACAGATACGCAGTATTTT.

The chain couples TRBV5-1 to TRBJ2-2; 8 bases map to TRBD1. V shed 1 base, J shed 1 base, and the junction held 3 bases outside the gene matches. CDR1 and CDR2 (germline): SGHRS, YFSETQ. The CDR3 totals 16 residues. The CDR3 region has the DNA TGCGCCAGCAGCTTGAATGGACAGGGGAACACCGGGGAGCTGTTTTTT. It translates to CASSLNGQGNTGELFF.

CDR3 residues: CASSPYRVTGELFF. CDR3 sequence (DNA): TGTGCCAGCAGTCCTTACAGGGTCACCGGGGAGCTGTTTTTT. The chain joins TRBV28 to TRBJ2-2, with a tentative D call TRBD1 (6 bases). Trimming left V 5 bases short and J 4 bases short, with 11 bases between. The CDR3 totals 14 residues. Germline lookup yields CDR1 MDHEN and CDR2 SYDVKM. Full variable domain (outside the CDR3, taken from reference TRBV28 and TRBJ2-2): DVKVTQSSRYLVKRTGEKVFLECVQDMDHENMFWYRQDPGLGLRLIYFSYDVKMKEKGDIPEGYSVSREKKERFSLILESASTNQTSMYLCASSPYRVTGELFFGEGSRLTVL.

V and J are TRBV20-1 and TRBJ1-2; tentative D call: TRBD1 (5 bases). Germline assignment: CDR1 DFQATT and CDR2 SNEGSKA (reference sequence). The CDR3 runs 16 residues. V was trimmed by 0 bases and J by 1 base, leaving 15 bases between them. CDR3 bases: TGCAGTGCTAGAGATGTGGCCGGGGGGAATAACTATGGCTACACCTTC. Translated: CSARDVAGGNNYGYTF.

The chain employs TRBV7-9 and TRBJ1-6, with a possible D match to TRBD1 (5 bases). CDR3 length: 17 amino acids. V shed 4 bases and J shed 0 bases, with 13 bases lying between them. CDR1 SEHNR and CDR2 FQNEAQ come from the germline V gene (reference sequence). CDR3 DNA sequence: TGTGCCAGCAGCTCTCACGACAGATTCTCCTATAATTCACCCCTCCACTTT. As protein: CASSSHDRFSYNSPLHF.